The T cell receptor (beta chain) under discussion was sequenced for a study of T-cell reconstitution after alpha-beta-depleted transplantation in children. For TCRbeta, the library was prepared with unique molecular identifiers. TCRdb analysed the PCR reads with MiXCR anew, one entry per CDR3 protein. The sample records 450,000 to 500,000 distinct CDR3 sequences, roughly an eighth being singletons. The ends lost 5 bases at V and 2 bases at J; junction bases unmatched: 10. CDR1 is LGHDT and CDR2 is YNNKEL in the germline V gene (reference sequence). The CDR3 has 16 residues. The source of this sequence is a human donor who donated a stem cell graft to a child with combined immunodeficiency. V and J are TRBV3-1 and TRBJ2-7; 9 positions agree with TRBD1. The sample here was PBMCs from the stem cell graft donor, taken from the stem cell graft. The CDR3 loop is CASSIGAGTGTYEQYF. The CDR3, as DNA: TGTGCCAGCAGCATAGGAGCCGGGACAGGGACCTACGAGCAGTACTTC.